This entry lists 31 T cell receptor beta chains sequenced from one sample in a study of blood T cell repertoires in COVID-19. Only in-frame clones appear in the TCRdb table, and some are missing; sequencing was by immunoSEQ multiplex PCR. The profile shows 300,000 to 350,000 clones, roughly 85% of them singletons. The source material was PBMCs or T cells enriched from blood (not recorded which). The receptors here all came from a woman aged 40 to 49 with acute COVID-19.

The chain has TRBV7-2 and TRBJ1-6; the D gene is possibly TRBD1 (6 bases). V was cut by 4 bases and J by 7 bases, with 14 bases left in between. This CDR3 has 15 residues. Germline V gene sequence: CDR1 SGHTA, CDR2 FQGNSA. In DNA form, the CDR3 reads TGTGCCAGCAGCTCACGTCCGGACAGCAATTCACCCCTCCACTTT. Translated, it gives CASSSRPDSNSPLHF.

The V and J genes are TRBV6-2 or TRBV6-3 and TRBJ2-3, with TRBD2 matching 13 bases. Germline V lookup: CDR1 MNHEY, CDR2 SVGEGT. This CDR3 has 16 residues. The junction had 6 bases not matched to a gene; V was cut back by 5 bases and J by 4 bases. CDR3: CASSPWTSGSSDTQYF. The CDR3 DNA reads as TGTGCCAGCAGTCCATGGACTAGCGGGAGTTCAGATACGCAGTATTTT.

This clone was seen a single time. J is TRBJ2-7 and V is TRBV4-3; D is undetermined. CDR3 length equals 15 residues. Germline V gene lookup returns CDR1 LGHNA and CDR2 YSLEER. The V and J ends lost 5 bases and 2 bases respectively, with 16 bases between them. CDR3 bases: TGCGCCAGCAGCACCGGAGAATCGATCGCCTACGAGCAGTACTTC. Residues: CASSTGESIAYEQYF.

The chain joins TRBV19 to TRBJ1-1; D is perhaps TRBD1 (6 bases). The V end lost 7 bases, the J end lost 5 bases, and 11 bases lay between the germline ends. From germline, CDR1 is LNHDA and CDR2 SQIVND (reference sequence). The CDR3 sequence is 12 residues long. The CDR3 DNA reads TGTGCCAGTATCAGGGGAAGGACTGAAGCTTTCTTT. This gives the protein CASIRGRTEAFF.

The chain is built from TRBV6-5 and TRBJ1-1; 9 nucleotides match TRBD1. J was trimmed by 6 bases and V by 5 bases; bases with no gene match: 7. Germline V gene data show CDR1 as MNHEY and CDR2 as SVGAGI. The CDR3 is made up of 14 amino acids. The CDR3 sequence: CASSQTGGQAEAFF. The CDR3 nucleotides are TGTGCCAGCAGTCAGACAGGGGGTCAAGCTGAAGCTTTCTTT.

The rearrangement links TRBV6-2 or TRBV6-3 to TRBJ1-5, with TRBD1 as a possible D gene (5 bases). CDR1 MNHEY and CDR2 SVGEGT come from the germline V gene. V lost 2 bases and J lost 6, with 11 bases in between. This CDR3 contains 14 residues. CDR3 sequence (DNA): TGTGCCAGCAGTTACGCAGGGCTCGGTCAGCCCCAGCATTTT. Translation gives CASSYAGLGQPQHF.

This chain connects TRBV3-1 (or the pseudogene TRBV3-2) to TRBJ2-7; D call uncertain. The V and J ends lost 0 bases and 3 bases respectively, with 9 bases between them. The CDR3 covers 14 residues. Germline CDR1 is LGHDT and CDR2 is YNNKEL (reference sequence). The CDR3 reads CASSQDLKIYEQYF. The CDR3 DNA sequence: TGTGCCAGCAGCCAAGATTTAAAAATCTACGAGCAGTACTTC.

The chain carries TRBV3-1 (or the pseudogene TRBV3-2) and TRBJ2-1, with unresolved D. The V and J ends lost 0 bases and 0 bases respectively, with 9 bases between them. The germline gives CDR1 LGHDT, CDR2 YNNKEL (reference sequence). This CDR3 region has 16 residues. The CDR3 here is CASSQDRSPSYNEQFF. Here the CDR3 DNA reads TGTGCCAGCAGCCAAGATCGTTCCCCCTCCTACAATGAGCAGTTCTTC.

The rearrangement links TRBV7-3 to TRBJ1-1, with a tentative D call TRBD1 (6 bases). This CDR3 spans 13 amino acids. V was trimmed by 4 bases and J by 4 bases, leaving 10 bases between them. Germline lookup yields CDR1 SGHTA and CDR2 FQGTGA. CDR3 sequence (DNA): TGTGCCAGCAGCTCGACAGGTCTCACTGAAGCTTTCTTT. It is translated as CASSSTGLTEAFF.

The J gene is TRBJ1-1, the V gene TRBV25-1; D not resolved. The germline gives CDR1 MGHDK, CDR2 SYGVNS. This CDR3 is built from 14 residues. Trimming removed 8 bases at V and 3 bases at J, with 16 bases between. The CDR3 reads CASGWTRGDTEAFF. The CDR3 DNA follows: TGTGCCAGCGGCTGGACTCGTGGGGACACTGAAGCTTTCTTT.

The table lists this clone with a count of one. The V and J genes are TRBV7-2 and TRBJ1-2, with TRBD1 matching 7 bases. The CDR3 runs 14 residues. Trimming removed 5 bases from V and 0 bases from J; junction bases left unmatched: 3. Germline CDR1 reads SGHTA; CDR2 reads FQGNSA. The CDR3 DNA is TGTGCCAGCAGCGCGGGACAGACTAACTATGGCTACACCTTC. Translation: CASSAGQTNYGYTF.

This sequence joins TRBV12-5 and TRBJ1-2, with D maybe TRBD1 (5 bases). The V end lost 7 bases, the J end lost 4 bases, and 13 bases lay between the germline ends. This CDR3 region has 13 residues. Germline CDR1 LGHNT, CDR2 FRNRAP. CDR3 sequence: CASASSGTYGYTF. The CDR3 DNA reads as TGTGCTAGTGCCAGTAGCGGGACCTATGGCTACACCTTC.

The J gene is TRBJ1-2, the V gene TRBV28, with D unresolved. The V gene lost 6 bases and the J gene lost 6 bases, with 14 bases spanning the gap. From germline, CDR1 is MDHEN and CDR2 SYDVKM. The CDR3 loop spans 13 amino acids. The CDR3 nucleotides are TGTGCCAGCAGCCTTAGGGAGGGAGATGGCTACACCTTC. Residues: CASSLREGDGYTF.

Written as DNA, the CDR3 is TGTGCCAGCACCCTGGGACCCCGGGGGGCAAAGGATACGCAGTATTTT. This codes for CASTLGPRGAKDTQYF. The gene calls are TRBV2 and TRBJ2-3, with D possibly TRBD2 on 7 matching bases. Per germline, CDR1 SNHLY and CDR2 FYNNEI. The length of the CDR3 is 16 residues. Between the trimmed V and J ends, which lost 7 bases and 6 bases, there was a span of 23 bases.

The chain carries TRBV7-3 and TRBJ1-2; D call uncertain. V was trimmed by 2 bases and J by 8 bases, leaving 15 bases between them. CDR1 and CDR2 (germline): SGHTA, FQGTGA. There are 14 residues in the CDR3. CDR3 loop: CASSLLGGGGGYTF. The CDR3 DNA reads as TGTGCCAGCAGCTTATTAGGAGGAGGTGGAGGCTACACCTTC.

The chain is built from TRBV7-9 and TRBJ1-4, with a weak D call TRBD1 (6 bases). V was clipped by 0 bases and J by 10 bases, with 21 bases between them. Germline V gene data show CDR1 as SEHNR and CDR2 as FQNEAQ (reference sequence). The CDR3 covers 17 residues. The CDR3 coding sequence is TGTGCCAGCAGCTTAGCGGCCCCGAGGGGGGGCGAGGGAAAACTGTTTTTT. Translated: CASSLAAPRGGEGKLFF.

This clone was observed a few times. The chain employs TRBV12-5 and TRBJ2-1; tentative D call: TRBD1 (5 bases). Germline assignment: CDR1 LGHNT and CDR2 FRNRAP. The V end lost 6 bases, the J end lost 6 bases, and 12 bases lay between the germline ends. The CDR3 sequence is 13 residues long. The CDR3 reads CASGQGLPNEQFF. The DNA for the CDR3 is TGTGCTAGTGGGCAGGGTTTACCCAATGAGCAGTTCTTC. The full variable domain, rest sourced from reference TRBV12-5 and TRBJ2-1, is DARVTQTPRHKVTEMGQEVTMRCQPILGHNTVFWYRQTMMQGLELLAYFRNRAPLDDSGMPKDRFSAEMPDATLATLKIQPSEPRDSAVYFCASGQGLPNEQFFGPGTRLTVL.

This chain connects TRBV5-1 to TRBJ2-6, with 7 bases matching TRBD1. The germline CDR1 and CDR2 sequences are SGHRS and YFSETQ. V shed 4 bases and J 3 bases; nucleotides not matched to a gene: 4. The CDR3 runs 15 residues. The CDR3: CASSPQGDGANVLTF. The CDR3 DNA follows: TGCGCCAGCAGCCCGCAGGGGGATGGGGCCAACGTCCTGACTTTC.

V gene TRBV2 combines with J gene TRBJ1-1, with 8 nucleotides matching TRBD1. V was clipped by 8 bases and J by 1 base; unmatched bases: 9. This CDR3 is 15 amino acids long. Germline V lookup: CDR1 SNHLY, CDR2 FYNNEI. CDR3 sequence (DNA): TGTGCCAGCTCCCGGACAGGGCTAGGGAACACTGAAGCTTTCTTT. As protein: CASSRTGLGNTEAFF.

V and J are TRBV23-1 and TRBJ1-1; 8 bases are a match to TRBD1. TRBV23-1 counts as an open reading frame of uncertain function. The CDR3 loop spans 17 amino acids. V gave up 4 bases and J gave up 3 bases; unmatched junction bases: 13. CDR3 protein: CASSLTPAWTGYTEAFF. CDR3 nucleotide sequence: TGCGCCAGCAGTCTTACCCCCGCCTGGACAGGGTACACTGAAGCTTTCTTT.

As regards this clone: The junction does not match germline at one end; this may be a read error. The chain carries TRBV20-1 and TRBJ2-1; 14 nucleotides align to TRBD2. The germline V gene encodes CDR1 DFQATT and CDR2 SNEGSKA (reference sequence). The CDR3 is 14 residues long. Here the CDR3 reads CSASQGLAGVEKFF. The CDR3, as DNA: TGCAGTGCTAGTCAGGGACTAGCGGGAGTTGAGAAGTTCTTC.

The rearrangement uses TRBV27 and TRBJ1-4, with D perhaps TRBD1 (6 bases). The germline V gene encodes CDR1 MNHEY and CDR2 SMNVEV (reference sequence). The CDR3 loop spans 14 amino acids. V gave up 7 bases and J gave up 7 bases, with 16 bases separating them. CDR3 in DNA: TGTGCCAGCAAATCGGGGGGGCAAGGTGAAAAACTGTTTTTT. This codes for CASKSGGQGEKLFF.

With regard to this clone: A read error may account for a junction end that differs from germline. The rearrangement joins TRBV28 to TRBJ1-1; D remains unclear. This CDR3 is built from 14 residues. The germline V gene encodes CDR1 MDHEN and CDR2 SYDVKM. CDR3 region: CASSLCPVGGSAFF. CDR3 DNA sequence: TGTGCCAGCAGCTTATGTCCCGTGGGAGGATCAGCTTTCTTT.

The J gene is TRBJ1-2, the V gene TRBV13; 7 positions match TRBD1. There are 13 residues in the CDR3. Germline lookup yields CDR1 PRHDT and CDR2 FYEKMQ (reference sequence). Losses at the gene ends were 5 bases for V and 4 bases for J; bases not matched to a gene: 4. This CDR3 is CASSTGTAYGYTF. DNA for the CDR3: TGTGCCAGCAGCACCGGGACAGCCTATGGCTACACCTTC.

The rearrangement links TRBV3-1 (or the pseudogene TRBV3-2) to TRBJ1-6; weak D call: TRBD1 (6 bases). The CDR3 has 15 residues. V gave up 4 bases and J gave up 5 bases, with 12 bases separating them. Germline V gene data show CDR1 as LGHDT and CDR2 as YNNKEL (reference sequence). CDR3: CASSPTGSDNSPLHF. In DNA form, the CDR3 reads TGTGCCAGCAGCCCTACAGGGAGCGATAATTCACCCCTCCACTTT.

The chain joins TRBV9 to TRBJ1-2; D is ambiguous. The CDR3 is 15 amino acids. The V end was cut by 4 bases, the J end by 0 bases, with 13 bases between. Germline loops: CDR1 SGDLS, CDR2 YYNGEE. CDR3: CASSPRGGSNYGYTF. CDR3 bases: TGTGCCAGCAGCCCCCGGGGAGGATCTAACTATGGCTACACCTTC.

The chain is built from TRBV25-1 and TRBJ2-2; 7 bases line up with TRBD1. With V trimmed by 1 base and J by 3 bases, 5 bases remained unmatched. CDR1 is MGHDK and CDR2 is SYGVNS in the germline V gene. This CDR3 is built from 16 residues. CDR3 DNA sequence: TGTGCCAGCAGTGAATCTAGGGACAGCTACACCGGGGAGCTGTTTTTT. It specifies CASSESRDSYTGELFF. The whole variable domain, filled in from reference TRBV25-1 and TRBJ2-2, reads EADIYQTPRYLVIGTGKKITLECSQTMGHDKMYWYQQDPGMELHLIHYSYGVNSTEKGDLSSESTVSRIRTEHFPLTLESARPSHTSQYLCASSESRDSYTGELFFGEGSRLTVL.

CDR3 sequence (DNA): TGCGCCAGCAGCTTGGGGGTTACTAGCGGAAGCTCCTACAATGAGCAGTTCTTC. This encodes CASSLGVTSGSSYNEQFF. The rearrangement joins TRBV5-1 to TRBJ2-1; 8 positions agree with TRBD2. The germline gives CDR1 SGHRS, CDR2 YFSETQ. Trimming removed 0 bases from V and 0 bases from J; junction bases left unmatched: 8. The CDR3 totals 18 residues.

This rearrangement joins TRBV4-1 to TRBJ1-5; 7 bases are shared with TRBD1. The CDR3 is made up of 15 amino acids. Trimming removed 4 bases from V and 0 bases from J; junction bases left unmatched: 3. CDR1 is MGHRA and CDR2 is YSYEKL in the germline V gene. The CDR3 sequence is CASSLTGHSNQPQHF. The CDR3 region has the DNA TGCGCCAGCAGCCTGACAGGGCATAGCAATCAGCCCCAGCATTTT.

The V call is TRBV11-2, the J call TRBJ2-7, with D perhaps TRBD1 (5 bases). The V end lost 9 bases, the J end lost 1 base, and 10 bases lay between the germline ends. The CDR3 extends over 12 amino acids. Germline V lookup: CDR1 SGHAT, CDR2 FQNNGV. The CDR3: CASRYRSYEQYF. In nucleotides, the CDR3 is TGTGCCAGTAGATACAGGTCCTACGAGCAGTACTTC.

The CDR3 protein is CASSSPKTGAYNEQFF. The DNA for the CDR3 is TGTGCCAGCAGCTCCCCCAAGACAGGGGCCTACAATGAGCAGTTCTTC. The chain has TRBV28 and TRBJ2-1, with 8 bases that match TRBD1. With V trimmed by 6 bases and J by 2 bases, 9 bases remained unmatched. The CDR3 is 16 amino acids. Germline V gives CDR1 MDHEN, CDR2 SYDVKM.